This T cell receptor beta chain was captured by sequencing in a study of T cell changes during pregnancy in multiple sclerosis. CDR3 length equals 14 residues. Germline CDR1 reads GTSNPN; CDR2 reads SVGIG (reference sequence). The V gene lost 5 bases and the J gene lost 5 bases, with 18 bases spanning the gap. Using immunoSEQ multiplex PCR, the repertoire was profiled, and TCRdb retains in-frame clones only, with some absent. The sample has approximately 52,000 clones, 85% to 95% seen once. The specimen comprised CD4+ T cells from peripheral blood mononuclear cells, sampled in the third trimester of pregnancy. This TCR was recovered from a female donor with multiple sclerosis, enrolled in a pregnancy study. V and J are TRBV30 and TRBJ2-5, with D possibly being TRBD1 (5 bases). CDR3 protein: CAWAAGSFSETQYF. The CDR3 DNA reads TGTGCCTGGGCGGCAGGGTCGTTTTCTGAGACCCAGTACTTC.